This paragraph covers one T cell receptor (beta chain) sequence. This sample was included in a study of shared clonotypes between healthy human individuals. About the study: CD4 naive and memory got three plates each, CD8 naive two, CD8 memory one.

The protocol was immunoSEQ multiplex PCR, while the TCRdb copy is restricted to in-frame clones and leaves out a portion. The table has 2 million to 2.5 million clones, approximately 96% seen once. Germline V gene sequence: CDR1 MNHEY, CDR2 SMNVEV (reference sequence). This CDR3 is 15 amino acids long. With 6 bases removed from V and 4 bases from J, the gap between germline ends came to 18 bases. The sample taken for sequencing was naive CD4+ T cells sorted from blood. Subset indicated: CD45RA+ positively selected. The source of this sequence is a man aged 18 to 30 in good health. The chain carries TRBV27 and TRBJ2-5, with D uncertain. CDR3 loop: CASRRAALTPETQYF. CDR3 nucleotide sequence: TGTGCCAGCAGGCGTGCGGCCTTGACACCAGAGACCCAGTACTTC.